Below, 23 T cell receptor beta chains from the same sample are listed, as sequenced in a study of CD8+ T cells in alopecia areata. Sequencing used cDNA as its template, made by extracting RNA and reverse transcribing it. Assay: immunoSEQ multiplex PCR; the TCRdb copy retains only in-frame clones and omits some. The table has about 200,000 clones, less than 70% seen once. Treatment defined: oral pan-JAK inhibitor, 5-10 mg twice daily. The sequencing here drew on CD4+ T cells sorted from blood, taken between weeks 47 and 50, from a patient treated with tofacitinib. The receptors come from a human donor with alopecia areata.

This chain links TRBV29-1 with TRBJ1-4; D gene uncertain. Germline V gives CDR1 SQVTM, CDR2 ANQGSEA. This CDR3 comprises 12 residues. Between the trimmed V and J ends, which lost 2 bases and 6 bases, there was a span of 7 bases. CDR3 sequence reads: CSVEMGYEKLFF. CDR3 DNA: TGCAGCGTTGAAATGGGATATGAAAAACTGTTTTTT.

The chain carries TRBV12-5 and TRBJ1-6; 7 nucleotides agree with TRBD1. With V trimmed by 6 bases and J by 10 bases, 9 bases remained unmatched. Germline V gene lookup returns CDR1 LGHNT and CDR2 FRNRAP. The CDR3 spans 14 residues. The CDR3 reads CASGQTGRGSPLHF. DNA of the CDR3: TGTGCTAGTGGCCAGACAGGGCGAGGGTCACCCCTCCACTTT.

This clone was seen just once. This chain joins TRBV7-2 and TRBJ1-2, with TRBD1 as a possible D gene (5 bases). From germline, CDR1 is SGHTA and CDR2 FQGNSA. V was cut by 4 bases and J by 1 base, with 10 bases left in between. The CDR3 length is 14 residues. The CDR3 sequence is CASSSRQFNYGYTF. DNA of the CDR3: TGTGCCAGCAGCTCACGACAGTTTAACTATGGCTACACCTTC.

The chain links TRBV5-1 to TRBJ2-2; 9 bases align to TRBD2. CDR3 length equals 17 residues. Germline assignment: CDR1 SGHRS and CDR2 YFSETQ. The V gene end was trimmed by 4 bases and the J gene end by 5 bases; junction bases not matched to a gene: 12. The CDR3 protein is CASSMGIAGALTGELFF. As DNA, the CDR3 is TGCGCCAGCAGCATGGGGATAGCGGGGGCGCTTACCGGGGAGCTGTTTTTT.

This chain uses TRBV9 with TRBJ2-3; D unclear. CDR1 and CDR2 (germline): SGDLS, YYNGEE. V was pared by 0 bases and J by 8 bases, with 7 bases between. CDR3 length: 12 residues. The CDR3 nucleotides read TGTGCCAGCAGCGTAGATGCTGGTACGCAGTATTTT. Amino acids: CASSVDAGTQYF.

V and J are TRBV7-3 and TRBJ1-6; 10 positions agree with TRBD1. Trimming cost V 6 bases and J 8 bases; bases outside gene matches: 4. From germline, CDR1 is SGHTA and CDR2 FQGTGA. The CDR3 length is 14 residues. DNA for the CDR3: TGTGCCAGCAGAGAGACAGGGGGCGATTCACCCCTCCACTTT. Residues: CASRETGGDSPLHF.

The V gene is TRBV5-1, the J gene TRBJ1-6; the D gene is possibly TRBD1 (6 bases). CDR1 is SGHRS, CDR2 YFSETQ, per germline. The V and J ends lost 2 bases and 7 bases respectively, with 10 bases between them. This CDR3 contains 14 residues. CDR3 sequence: CASSLRGENSPLHF. The DNA for the CDR3 is TGCGCCAGCAGCTTAAGGGGGGAGAATTCACCCCTCCACTTT.

This clone appeared a few times. The V call is TRBV19, the J call TRBJ2-2; a possible D gene is TRBD2 (5 bases). Germline CDR1 LNHDA, CDR2 SQIVND (reference sequence). The CDR3 is 14 amino acids. The ends were cut back, 6 bases at V and 4 bases at J, with 12 bases in the middle. Written as DNA, the CDR3 is TGTGCCAGTAGGTCGCGAGGGTTCACCGGGGAGCTGTTTTTT. It translates to CASRSRGFTGELFF. The entire variable domain, with the rest obtained from reference TRBV19 and TRBJ2-2, is as follows: DGGITQSPKYLFRKEGQNVTLSCEQNLNHDAMYWYRQDPGQGLRLIYYSQIVNDFQKGDIAEGYSVSREKKESFPLTVTSAQKNPTAFYLCASRSRGFTGELFFGEGSRLTVL.

This chain uses TRBV2 with TRBJ2-6, with D unresolved. Deletions cut 3 bases from V and 3 bases from J, with 6 bases between. This CDR3 has 14 amino acids. Germline V gene data show CDR1 as SNHLY and CDR2 as FYNNEI. CDR3 protein: CASSDRVGANVLTF. As DNA, the CDR3 is TGTGCCAGCAGTGATAGGGTTGGGGCCAACGTCCTGACTTTC. The complete variable domain, with remaining parts taken from reference TRBV2 and TRBJ2-6, reads EPEVTQTPSHQVTQMGQEVILRCVPISNHLYFYWYRQILGQKVEFLVSFYNNEISEKSEIFDDQFSVERPDGSNFTLKIRSTKLEDSAMYFCASSDRVGANVLTFGAGSRLTVL.

The CDR3: CASSTGGSGANVLTF. The DNA for the CDR3 is TGTGCCAGTTCTACAGGGGGCTCTGGGGCCAACGTCCTGACTTTC. The chain carries TRBV19 and TRBJ2-6; 8 positions match TRBD1. The ends lost 8 bases at V and 0 bases at J; junction bases unmatched: 3. CDR1 and CDR2 (germline): LNHDA, SQIVND (reference sequence). There are 15 residues in the CDR3.

J is TRBJ1-1 and V is TRBV29-1, with unresolved D. Trimming shortened V by 4 bases and J by 6 bases, and 9 bases separated the two germline ends. Germline values: CDR1 SQVTM, CDR2 ANQGSEA. The CDR3 is made up of 11 amino acids. The CDR3 nucleotides read TGCAGCGTTGCCCTTTGGCCTGAAGCTTTCTTT. Translating gives CSVALWPEAFF.

The chain couples TRBV9 to TRBJ2-2; D may be TRBD2 (7 bases). The V gene's germline CDR1 is SGDLS and CDR2 YYNGEE. The V end lost 2 bases, the J end lost 0 bases, and 17 bases lay between the germline ends. The CDR3 extends over 18 amino acids. CDR3 residues: CASSVGLRGPSNTGELFF. DNA for the CDR3: TGTGCCAGCAGCGTGGGCTTGCGGGGGCCGTCGAACACCGGGGAGCTGTTTTTT.

The chain recombines TRBV7-2 with TRBJ1-1, with D possibly being TRBD1 (5 bases). Trimming took 5 bases from V and 9 from J, leaving 16 bases between them. CDR3 length: 13 amino acids. The V gene's germline CDR1 is SGHTA and CDR2 FQGNSA. CDR3 DNA sequence: TGTGCCAGCAGCCGGTGGGGGACCCACCAAGCTTTCTTT. Protein product: CASSRWGTHQAFF.

The V gene is TRBV30, the J gene TRBJ1-2, with 7 bases lining up with TRBD1. With V trimmed by 7 bases and J by 2 bases, 4 bases remained unmatched. The CDR3 spans 12 residues. Germline assignment: CDR1 GTSNPN and CDR2 SVGIG (reference sequence). CDR3 sequence (DNA): TGTGCCTCCGCGACAGGGAACTATGGCTACACCTTC. Amino acid sequence: CASATGNYGYTF.

The rearrangement joins TRBV7-2 to TRBJ2-1; D gene ambiguous. This CDR3 has 14 residues. Germline lookup yields CDR1 SGHTA and CDR2 FQGNSA. Trimming left V 2 bases short and J 5 bases short, with 10 bases between. This chain's CDR3 is CASSLSLGNNEQFF. As DNA, the CDR3 is TGTGCCAGCAGCTTAAGTTTGGGTAACAATGAGCAGTTCTTC.

The chain couples TRBV30 to TRBJ1-5; D possibly corresponds to TRBD1 (5 bases). The CDR3 loop spans 13 amino acids. Trimming shortened V by 1 base and J by 6 bases, and 10 bases separated the two germline ends. The germline gives CDR1 GTSNPN, CDR2 SVGIG (reference sequence). The CDR3 DNA follows: TGTGCCTGGAGTGGGGGCGGCGGTCAGCCCCAGCATTTT. This gives the protein CAWSGGGGQPQHF.

The J gene is TRBJ1-2, the V gene TRBV29-1; unclear D gene. CDR1 is SQVTM, CDR2 ANQGSEA, per germline. The CDR3 has 12 amino acids. Trimming shortened V by 4 bases and J by 10 bases, and 16 bases separated the two germline ends. The CDR3 is CSVVIGFGNYTF. CDR3 sequence (DNA): TGCAGCGTTGTAATAGGGTTCGGGAACTACACCTTC.

The chain has TRBV10-3 and TRBJ2-7; possibly TRBD1 for D (6 bases). The CDR3 spans 14 residues. The germline V gene has CDR1 ENHRY and CDR2 SYGVKD. With 8 bases removed from V and 0 bases from J, the gap between germline ends came to 14 bases. CDR3 sequence: CAIASTGFSYEQYF. The CDR3, as DNA: TGTGCCATCGCAAGCACAGGGTTCTCCTACGAGCAGTACTTC.

This clone was observed a single time. The rearrangement uses TRBV29-1 and TRBJ1-2; 7 nucleotides agree with TRBD1. V lost 5 bases, J lost 3 bases, and 0 bases stayed unmatched. The CDR3 is 11 residues long. Germline V gene sequence: CDR1 SQVTM, CDR2 ANQGSEA. Here the CDR3 DNA reads TGCAGCGTTACAGGGGACTATGGCTACACCTTC. It translates to CSVTGDYGYTF. The variable domain in full, completed from reference TRBV29-1 and TRBJ1-2, reads SAVISQKPSRDICQRGTSLTIQCQVDSQVTMMFWYRQQPGQSLTLIATANQGSEATYESGFVIDKFPISRPNLTFSTLTVSNMSPEDSSIYLCSVTGDYGYTFGSGTRLTVV.

V usage is TRBV2 and J usage is TRBJ1-5; D unresolved. Germline assignment: CDR1 SNHLY and CDR2 FYNNEI. Deletions cut 1 base from V and 6 bases from J, with 4 bases between. This CDR3 is 12 amino acids long. CDR3 sequence reads: CASSEDGQPQHF. CDR3 sequence (DNA): TGTGCCAGCAGTGAAGACGGTCAGCCCCAGCATTTT. Full variable domain (missing parts from reference TRBV2 and TRBJ1-5): EPEVTQTPSHQVTQMGQEVILRCVPISNHLYFYWYRQILGQKVEFLVSFYNNEISEKSEIFDDQFSVERPDGSNFTLKIRSTKLEDSAMYFCASSEDGQPQHFGDGTRLSIL.

This chain uses TRBV30 with TRBJ1-4, with D tentatively TRBD1 (6 bases). Germline V gene data show CDR1 as GTSNPN and CDR2 as SVGIG (reference sequence). This CDR3 region has 13 residues. Trimming pared 4 bases from V and 7 bases from J, leaving 13 bases between. The CDR3 bases are TGTGCCTGGAAAACAGGGCTGAGTGAAAAACTGTTTTTT. This sequence encodes CAWKTGLSEKLFF.

The rearrangement joins TRBV25-1 to TRBJ1-5, with a possible D match to TRBD1 (6 bases). V dropped 6 bases and J dropped 7 bases, with 10 bases sitting between them. The V gene's germline CDR1 is MGHDK and CDR2 SYGVNS. CDR3 length: 12 amino acids. For the CDR3, the DNA is TGTGCCAGCAGCCTGGGACACCAGCCCCAGCATTTT. Amino acid sequence: CASSLGHQPQHF.

This chain connects TRBV9 to TRBJ2-7; a weak D match, TRBD1 (5 bases). V was trimmed by 0 bases and J by 6 bases, leaving 10 bases between them. Germline CDR1 and CDR2: SGDLS and YYNGEE. The CDR3 consists of 13 residues. CDR3 nucleotide sequence: TGTGCCAGCAGCGTAGCTCAGGGTGGCGAGCAGTACTTC. This encodes CASSVAQGGEQYF.